These 13 T cell receptor beta chains came from one sample sequenced in a study of beta chain features in type 1 diabetes. For these receptors, no antigen is known. Expressed TCRB transcripts were sequenced because the isolated RNA had all been reverse transcribed beforehand. The table came from immunoSEQ multiplex PCR; TCRdb's copy has only in-frame clones and leaves some out. The data show 250,000 to 300,000 clones, about 24% seen once. Overall study findings and caveats: Moderately but significantly shorter TCRB CDR3s were found in Type 1 diabetes patients in all four CD4+ subsets.

Specimen: naive CD4+ T cells from blood. The receptors come from a woman in her thirties with type 1 diabetes.

This chain connects TRBV2 to TRBJ2-7, with TRBD1 matching over 8 bases. With 7 bases clipped from V and 5 bases from J, the junction kept 7 bases outside the gene matches. The CDR3 is made up of 13 amino acids. CDR1 and CDR2 (germline): SNHLY, FYNNEI. In DNA form, the CDR3 reads TGTGCCAGCATAACCAGGGGGCCCCACGAGCAGTACTTC. Residues: CASITRGPHEQYF.

V gene TRBV6-5 combines with J gene TRBJ2-3; D is ambiguous. Germline-derived CDR1 and CDR2 are MNHEY and SVGAGI. The ends were cut back, 0 bases at V and 2 bases at J, with 6 bases in the middle. The CDR3 consists of 14 residues. CDR3 region: CASSYSYFTDTQYF. The CDR3 DNA reads TGTGCCAGCAGTTACTCCTACTTCACAGATACGCAGTATTTT.

The rearrangement uses TRBV29-1 and TRBJ2-5; D not certain. Germline V lookup: CDR1 SQVTM, CDR2 ANQGSEA. V lost 4 bases to trimming and J lost 1 base, with 10 bases between them. The CDR3 is made up of 13 amino acids. Here the CDR3 DNA reads TGCAGCGTTGTGCGCGGATTCCAAGAGACCCAGTACTTC. Translation: CSVVRGFQETQYF.

The V and J genes are TRBV18 and TRBJ2-1, with 12 nucleotides matching TRBD2. The CDR3 loop spans 19 amino acids. After removal of 4 bases from V and 0 bases from J, the junction contained 10 bases not matched to a gene. The germline V gene encodes CDR1 KGHSH and CDR2 LQKENI. The DNA for the CDR3 is TGTGCCAGCTCACGCGGACTAGCGGGACCAAAGAGCTCCTACAATGAGCAGTTCTTC. This codes for CASSRGLAGPKSSYNEQFF.

This clone appeared a few times. V gene TRBV10-3 combines with J gene TRBJ2-7; D is perhaps TRBD1 (6 bases). Germline V CDR1 and CDR2: ENHRY, SYGVKD. The CDR3 consists of 12 residues. V lost 5 bases to trimming and J lost 12 bases, with 17 bases between them. The DNA of the CDR3 is TGTGCCATCAGTAAAGAAACAGGGACCGCGTACTTC. This codes for CAISKETGTAYF.

The V gene is TRBV29-1, the J gene TRBJ2-3, with 8 bases lining up with TRBD1. Trimming removed 6 bases from V and 3 bases from J; junction bases left unmatched: 5. The CDR3 contains 13 residues. Germline V gene sequence: CDR1 SQVTM, CDR2 ANQGSEA. The CDR3 here is CSVLQGGTDTQYF. In DNA form, the CDR3 reads TGCAGCGTCCTACAGGGGGGAACAGATACGCAGTATTTT.

As for this clone: One end of the junction is discordant with germline, which a read error may explain. The same CDR3 is also encoded by other DNA sequences in this sample. This sequence joins TRBV7-2 and TRBJ2-1; TRBD2 matches at 8 bases. This CDR3 is built from 15 residues. CDR1 is SGHTA, CDR2 FQGNSA, per germline. The CDR3 loop is CASSLAGSSYNEQFF. The CDR3 region has the DNA TGTGCCAGCAGTTTAGCGGGGAGCTCCTACAATGAGCAGTTCTTC.

This clone was detected only a few times. This chain joins TRBV29-1 and TRBJ1-5; TRBD1 is a possible D gene (5 bases). The germline gives CDR1 SQVTM, CDR2 ANQGSEA. The CDR3 consists of 12 residues. Deletions cut 4 bases from V and 6 bases from J, with 10 bases between. This chain's CDR3 is CSVGWGGQPQHF. The CDR3 DNA reads as TGCAGCGTTGGGTGGGGGGGTCAGCCCCAGCATTTT.

This chain uses TRBV29-1 with TRBJ2-3; a weak D match, TRBD1 (6 bases). The CDR3 extends over 12 amino acids. V shed 6 bases and J shed 2 bases, with 9 bases lying between them. Germline V gene data show CDR1 as SQVTM and CDR2 as ANQGSEA. The CDR3 protein is CSVGQNTDTQYF. The CDR3 nucleotides are TGCAGCGTAGGACAGAACACAGATACGCAGTATTTT.

This clone was detected only a few times. CDR3 amino acids: CSVATGVMNTEAFF. The CDR3 DNA reads as TGCAGCGTCGCCACAGGGGTTATGAACACTGAAGCTTTCTTT. This chain links TRBV29-1 with TRBJ1-1, with 7 bases identical to TRBD1. Trimming took 6 bases from V and 0 from J; bases not matched to a gene: 7. Germline CDR1 is SQVTM and CDR2 is ANQGSEA. The length of the CDR3 is 14 residues. The whole variable domain, remainder taken from reference TRBV29-1 and TRBJ1-1, is SAVISQKPSRDICQRGTSLTIQCQVDSQVTMMFWYRQQPGQSLTLIATANQGSEATYESGFVIDKFPISRPNLTFSTLTVSNMSPEDSSIYLCSVATGVMNTEAFFGQGTRLTVV.

V and J are TRBV4-2 and TRBJ2-3, with 11 positions matching TRBD2. V lost 0 bases to trimming and J lost 2 bases; unmatched junction nucleotides: 7. Germline values: CDR1 LGHNA, CDR2 YNFKEQ. The CDR3 is 18 amino acids. The CDR3 DNA sequence: TGTGCCAGCAGCCAAGAGATCCTAGCGGGAGGTTACACAGATACGCAGTATTTT. Its translation: CASSQEILAGGYTDTQYF.

This clone was observed a few times. V gene TRBV29-1 combines with J gene TRBJ2-5, with a weak D call TRBD2 (5 bases). V was clipped by 7 bases and J by 5 bases, with 20 bases between them. The CDR3 length is 14 residues. The V gene's germline CDR1 is SQVTM and CDR2 ANQGSEA. CDR3 DNA sequence: TGCAGCGCCCGACTATCTGTAGGCCCCGAGACCCAGTACTTC. This encodes CSARLSVGPETQYF.

As DNA, the CDR3 is TGCAGCGTTGAACCGCAGATCCAAGAGACCCAGTACTTC. Its protein product is CSVEPQIQETQYF. The chain has TRBV29-1 and TRBJ2-5; D uncertain. CDR1 is SQVTM and CDR2 is ANQGSEA in the germline V gene. The germline V and J ends were trimmed by 2 bases and 1 base, with 8 bases remaining between them. This CDR3 has 13 residues.